This is a list of T cell receptor beta chains from one sample in a study of blood T cell repertoires in COVID-19. Clones were sequenced by immunoSEQ multiplex PCR, and TCRdb holds only the in-frame ones, with some missing. The sample has 150,000 to 200,000 clones, 65% to 90% seen once. The sequencing sample was made of peripheral blood. The receptors derive from a woman aged 40 to 55 with COVID-19, enrolled during active disease. The CDR3 runs from the conserved cysteine through the conserved F or W. The D gene is left open where the match is weak. Rows give clone size only sometimes, using once, few, many, or a class for an expanded clone.

d_gene	v_gene	abundance	j_gene	CDR3aa	CDR3nt
TRBD2	TRBV9	NA	TRBJ2-3	CASSVLSTSGRAPDTQYF	TGTGCCAGCAGCGTCCTATCGACTAGCGGGAGGGCCCCAGATACGCAGTATTTT
NA	TRBV27	NA	TRBJ2-1	CASSLEGADNEQFF	TGTGCCAGCAGTTTGGAGGGGGCGGACAATGAGCAGTTCTTC
NA	TRBV5-1	NA	TRBJ2-3	CASSLDHGGDGTDTQYF	TGCGCCAGCAGCTTGGATCACGGCGGGGACGGCACAGATACGCAGTATTTT
NA	TRBV12-3/TRBV12-4	NA	TRBJ2-3	CASNRETTDTQYF	TGTGCCAGCAACCGGGAAACAACAGATACGCAGTATTTT
NA	TRBV5-1	once	TRBJ2-5	CASSLEQGPTQYF	TGCGCCAGCAGCTTGGAACAGGGCCCCACCCAGTACTTC
NA	TRBV14	NA	TRBJ1-4	CASSPTQQGGREKLFF	TGTGCCAGCAGCCCTACCCAACAGGGAGGGCGAGAAAAACTGTTTTTT
NA	TRBV7-8	NA	TRBJ2-1	CASSPRRGENEQFF	TGTGCCAGCAGCCCCCGCCGTGGGGAGAATGAGCAGTTCTTC
NA	TRBV25-1	NA	TRBJ2-1	CASSPGVEQFF	TGTGCCAGCAGTCCAGGGGTTGAGCAGTTCTTC
TRBD1	TRBV3-1/TRBV3-2	NA	TRBJ2-1	CASSQAAGEPGQGVDEQFF	TGTGCCAGCAGCCAAGCCGCGGGGGAGCCGGGACAGGGCGTCGATGAGCAGTTCTTC
TRBD2	TRBV9	NA	TRBJ2-3	CASSVSGATDTQYF	TGTGCCAGCAGCGTTAGCGGGGCCACAGATACGCAGTATTTT
TRBD1	TRBV9	NA	TRBJ1-2	CASSAGTVENYGYTF	TGTGCCAGCAGCGCAGGGACAGTGGAAAACTATGGCTACACCTTC
TRBD2	TRBV11-2	NA	TRBJ2-5	CASSTPGLGTETQYF	TGTGCCAGCAGCACTCCGGGACTAGGTACAGAGACCCAGTACTTC
TRBD1	TRBV3-1/TRBV3-2	NA	TRBJ2-2	CASSPSTGGTGELFF	TGTGCCAGCAGCCCCTCGACAGGGGGCACCGGGGAGCTGTTTTTT
NA	TRBV18	NA	TRBJ1-5	CASSRKTGSNQPQHF	TGTGCCAGCTCCCGAAAAACCGGGAGCAATCAGCCCCAGCATTTT
TRBD1	TRBV6-5	NA	TRBJ1-5	CASSSGGVGQPQHF	TGTGCCAGCAGTTCAGGGGGTGTAGGGCAGCCCCAGCATTTT
NA	TRBV27	NA	TRBJ2-7	CASRDTGGAYEQYF	TGTGCCAGCAGGGACACAGGGGGGGCCTACGAGCAGTACTTC
NA	TRBV6-4	NA	TRBJ2-1	CASSEIGNARAEQFF	TGTGCCAGCAGTGAAATAGGGAATGCGAGGGCTGAGCAGTTCTTC
NA	TRBV9	NA	TRBJ1-2	CASSGDPSQGLNYGYTF	TGTGCCAGCAGCGGAGACCCCTCCCAGGGGCTTAACTATGGCTACACCTTC
TRBD2	TRBV3-1/TRBV3-2	NA	TRBJ2-2	CASSQGRSGTSGRWDGELFF	TGTGCCAGCAGCCAAGGTCGATCCGGGACTAGCGGGAGGTGGGACGGGGAGCTGTTTTTT
NA	TRBV5-4	NA	TRBJ2-5	CASSRDREETQYF	TGTGCCAGCAGCCGCGACAGAGAAGAGACCCAGTACTTC
NA	TRBV7-2	NA	TRBJ2-1	CASSLSGKQYNEQFF	TGTGCCAGCAGCTTATCGGGGAAACAATACAATGAGCAGTTCTTC
TRBD1	TRBV15	NA	TRBJ2-5	CATSKGQGGTQYF	TGTGCCACCAGCAAGGGACAGGGGGGGACCCAGTACTTC
NA	TRBV4-1	NA	TRBJ2-3	CASSSHTDTQYF	TGCGCCAGCAGCTCCCACACAGATACGCAGTATTTT
TRBD1	TRBV10-3	NA	TRBJ1-2	CAISAPPTGVDYGYTF	TGTGCCATCAGTGCCCCTCCTACAGGGGTTGACTATGGCTACACCTTC
NA	TRBV28	NA	TRBJ1-5	CASSLCKPQHF	TGTGCCAGCAGTTTATGCAAGCCCCAGCATTTT
NA	TRBV7-2	NA	TRBJ2-5	CASSRGQSFQETQYF	TGTGCCAGCAGCCGTGGACAGAGCTTCCAAGAGACCCAGTACTTC
NA	TRBV7-9	few	TRBJ1-1	CASSAGLQAFF	TGTGCCAGCAGCGCAGGCCTGCAAGCTTTCTTT
TRBD1	TRBV7-9	NA	TRBJ1-2	CASSLGIGQGHNYGYTF	TGTGCCAGCAGCTTAGGGATCGGACAGGGCCATAACTATGGCTACACCTTC
NA	TRBV7-9	few	TRBJ2-3	CASSPLGTDTQYF	TGTGCCAGCAGCCCCCTTGGCACAGATACGCAGTATTTT
TRBD1	TRBV5-4	few	TRBJ2-1	CASSLGQGAGNEQFF	TGTGCCAGCAGCTTGGGACAGGGGGCGGGAAATGAGCAGTTCTTC
NA	TRBV5-1	few	TRBJ2-7	CASSPKSGDWAGGREQYF	TGCGCCAGCAGCCCGAAGTCCGGGGATTGGGCAGGGGGGAGGGAGCAGTACTTC
NA	TRBV6-5	few	TRBJ2-7	CASSRGLWAEQYF	TGTGCCAGCAGTAGAGGACTTTGGGCCGAGCAGTACTTC
NA	TRBV7-8	NA	TRBJ2-7	CASSLDRRYEQYF	TGTGCCAGCAGCCTAGACAGGAGATACGAGCAGTACTTC
TRBD1	TRBV27	NA	TRBJ1-6	CASSLTGVSYNSPLHF	TGTGCCAGCAGTTTGACAGGGGTTTCCTATAATTCACCCCTCCACTTT
NA	TRBV6-2/TRBV6-3	NA	TRBJ2-3	CASSYDSETDTQYF	TGTGCCAGCAGTTATGATAGCGAAACAGATACGCAGTATTTT
TRBD2	TRBV7-9	NA	TRBJ2-5	CASSRTSGGNGETQYF	TGTGCCAGCAGCCGGACTAGCGGGGGTAACGGGGAGACCCAGTACTTC
NA	TRBV19	NA	TRBJ1-5	CASRTVSASNQPQHF	TGTGCCAGTAGGACAGTCTCTGCAAGCAATCAGCCCCAGCATTTT
TRBD2	TRBV11-2	NA	TRBJ2-7	CASSLDLLREKYEQYF	TGTGCCAGCAGCTTAGATCTTTTGCGGGAGAAGTACGAGCAGTACTTC
NA	TRBV5-4	NA	TRBJ2-4	CASSYDTGLAKNIQYF	TGTGCCAGCAGCTATGACACTGGACTAGCCAAAAACATTCAGTACTTC
NA	TRBV18	NA	TRBJ2-1	CASSRLGGGPEQFF	TGTGCCAGCTCTAGGCTGGGGGGGGGCCCTGAGCAGTTCTTC
NA	TRBV6-5	NA	TRBJ1-2	CASGGGGHGYTF	TGTGCCAGCGGAGGGGGAGGGCATGGCTACACCTTC
NA	TRBV6-5	NA	TRBJ2-2	CASSYGRGELFF	TGTGCCAGCAGTTACGGTCGGGGGGAGCTGTTTTTT
NA	TRBV5-5	NA	TRBJ1-2	CASTPAFRDYGYTF	TGTGCCAGCACCCCAGCCTTCCGGGACTATGGCTACACCTTC
NA	TRBV10-2	NA	TRBJ1-5	CASSVAAGDSNQPQHF	TGCGCCAGCAGTGTGGCCGCGGGGGATAGCAATCAGCCCCAGCATTTT
NA	TRBV18	NA	TRBJ1-5	CASSPGHLNQPQHF	TGTGCCAGCTCACCCGGACACCTCAATCAGCCCCAGCATTTT
TRBD2	TRBV6-6	NA	TRBJ2-3	CAACRGGGTDTQYF	TGTGCAGCCTGCCGGGGGGGCGGCACAGATACGCAGTATTTT
TRBD2	TRBV7-2	NA	TRBJ2-1	CASSARERNEQFF	TGTGCCAGCAGCGCGCGGGAGAGGAATGAGCAGTTCTTC
NA	TRBV7-6	NA	TRBJ2-1	CASSSEASTRGRNEQFF	TGTGCCAGCAGCTCGGAGGCCTCCACTCGGGGGAGGAATGAGCAGTTCTTC
TRBD1	TRBV29-1	NA	TRBJ1-2	CSVGTGGEGRYGYTF	TGCAGCGTCGGGACAGGGGGCGAAGGTCGCTATGGCTACACCTTC